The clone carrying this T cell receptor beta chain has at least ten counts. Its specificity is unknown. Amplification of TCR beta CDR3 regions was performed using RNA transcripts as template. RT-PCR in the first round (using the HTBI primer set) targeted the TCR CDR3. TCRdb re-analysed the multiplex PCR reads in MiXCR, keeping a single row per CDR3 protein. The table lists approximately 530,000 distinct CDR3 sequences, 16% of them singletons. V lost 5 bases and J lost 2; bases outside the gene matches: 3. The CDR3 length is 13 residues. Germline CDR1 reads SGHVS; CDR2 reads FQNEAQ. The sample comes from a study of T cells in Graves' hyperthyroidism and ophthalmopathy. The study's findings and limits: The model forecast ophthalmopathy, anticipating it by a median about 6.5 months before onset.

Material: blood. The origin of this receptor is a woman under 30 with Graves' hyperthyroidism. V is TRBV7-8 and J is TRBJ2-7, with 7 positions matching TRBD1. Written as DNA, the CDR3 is TGTGCCAGCAGCGAAACAGGGGCCTACGAGCAGTACTTC. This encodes CASSETGAYEQYF.